The 9 T cell receptor beta chains below were found in one sample sequenced in a study of CD8 T cells in ankylosing spondylitis. Study results and caveats: A TCR beta motif of under 10 highly homologous variants appeared characteristic of ankylosing spondylitis blood.

One entry per CDR3 protein results from TCRdb running MiXCR on the 5' RACE reads. The sample yields about 500,000 distinct CDR3 sequences, roughly 12% seen once. These TCRs are of unknown antigen specificity. Sequencing was performed on blood, either unsorted or a sorted T cell fraction (not recorded which). The receptors come from a male donor with ankylosing spondylitis.

The CDR3 sequence is CSARGLAGTLYNEQFF. CDR3 sequence (DNA): TGCAGTGCGAGGGGACTAGCGGGAACCCTCTACAATGAGCAGTTCTTC. V gene TRBV20-1 combines with J gene TRBJ2-1; 13 nucleotides match TRBD2. The CDR3 length is 16 residues. V shed 6 bases and J 3 bases; nucleotides not matched to a gene: 8. Germline CDR1 is DFQATT and CDR2 is SNEGSKA (reference sequence).

The chain joins TRBV2 to TRBJ1-2; 8 bases are shared with TRBD1. The CDR3 runs 15 residues. Germline CDR1 is SNHLY and CDR2 is FYNNEI. J lost 7 bases, V lost 0 bases, and 7 bases had no gene match. CDR3 region: CASSEAVTGAGGYTF. CDR3 bases: TGTGCCAGCAGTGAAGCGGTGACAGGGGCGGGTGGCTACACCTTC.

The CDR3 sequence: CASSGPYGGYSNQPQHF. The CDR3 region has the DNA TGTGCCAGCAGCGGACCCTACGGGGGTTATAGCAATCAGCCCCAGCATTTT. This chain connects TRBV7-8 to TRBJ1-5, with D perhaps matching TRBD1 (5 bases). The ends were cut back, 5 bases at V and 0 bases at J, with 17 bases in the middle. Per germline, CDR1 SGHVS and CDR2 FQNEAQ. The CDR3 has 17 residues.

The chain uses TRBV7-9 and TRBJ2-3; D gene unclear. Germline CDR1 reads SEHNR; CDR2 reads FQNEAQ (reference sequence). V lost 5 bases and J 2 bases, leaving 11 bases between the germline ends. This CDR3 has 14 residues. This CDR3 reads CASSRGSNTDTQYF. The CDR3 bases are TGTGCCAGCAGCCGAGGAAGCAACACAGATACGCAGTATTTT.

The chain recombines TRBV24-1 with TRBJ2-5; 7 bases are a match to TRBD1. V was clipped by 4 bases and J by 1 base; unmatched bases: 5. Germline V gene data show CDR1 as KGHDR and CDR2 as SFDVKD. CDR3 size: 15 residues. DNA of the CDR3: TGTGCCACCAGTGACGCCAGGGACAGCCAAGAGACCCAGTACTTC. Amino acid sequence: CATSDARDSQETQYF.

CDR3 protein: CSVAGAFGANVLTF. Here the CDR3 DNA reads TGCAGCGTAGCCGGGGCTTTCGGGGCCAACGTCCTGACTTTC. This sequence joins TRBV29-1 and TRBJ2-6, with D perhaps given as TRBD1 or TRBD2 (5 bases each). V was clipped by 6 bases and J by 4 bases, with 13 bases between them. This CDR3 has 14 amino acids. The germline gives CDR1 SQVTM, CDR2 ANQGSEA.

This clonotype was counted at least ten times. J is TRBJ2-7 and V is TRBV9; TRBD2 aligns across 8 bases. Germline CDR1 is SGDLS and CDR2 is YYNGEE. V trimming: 0 bases; J trimming: 1 base; junction bases outside the gene matches: 3. This CDR3 region has 15 residues. CDR3 sequence reads: CASSVGKRGSYEQYF. The CDR3 DNA reads TGTGCCAGCAGCGTAGGCAAGCGGGGGTCCTACGAGCAGTACTTC.

This clonotype occurred a few times. This sequence joins TRBV20-1 and TRBJ2-7; no definite D call. Germline CDR1 DFQATT, CDR2 SNEGSKA (reference sequence). This CDR3 is built from 12 residues. Trimming took off 0 bases at V and 7 bases at J, with 10 bases between the two ends. CDR3 in amino acids: CSARDPGREQYV. In DNA form, the CDR3 reads TGCAGTGCTAGAGATCCCGGTAGGGAGCAGTACGTC.

This clonotype has more than one count but fewer than ten. The rearrangement uses TRBV11-2 and TRBJ2-2; D ambiguous. The CDR3 is 14 residues long. V lost 1 base and J lost 4, with 7 bases in between. The germline CDR1 and CDR2 sequences are SGHAT and FQNNGV. CDR3 nucleotide sequence: TGTGCCAGCAGCTTAGGCGTGGGCACCGGGGAGCTGTTTTTT. It translates to CASSLGVGTGELFF.